This TCR beta chain originates from a study of T cell responses to AZD1222 COVID-19 vaccine. Comment on this clone: The antigen remains undetermined.

The repertoire was sequenced with immunoSEQ multiplex PCR; TCRdb's copy has only in-frame clones and lacks some. The sample carries 150,000 or so clones, roughly nine tenths recorded once. Study conclusions and caveats: Two doses of AZD1222 preceded a rise in Spike-specific TCR breadth and depth. Donor demographics were predominantly white British with a female majority; clonal diversity may be underestimated.

The clonotype comes from an adult in good health. Specimen: peripheral blood, collected on day 0 of AZD1222 vaccination.

CDR3 protein: CASSWGAGTKMNTEAFF. CDR3 DNA: TGTGCCAGCAGCTGGGGGGCCGGGACAAAGATGAACACTGAAGCTTTCTTT. This chain links TRBV5-4 with TRBJ1-1; weak D call: TRBD1 (6 bases). From germline, CDR1 is SGHNT and CDR2 YYREEE (reference sequence). V was pared by 3 bases and J by 0 bases, with 18 bases between. The CDR3 totals 17 residues.